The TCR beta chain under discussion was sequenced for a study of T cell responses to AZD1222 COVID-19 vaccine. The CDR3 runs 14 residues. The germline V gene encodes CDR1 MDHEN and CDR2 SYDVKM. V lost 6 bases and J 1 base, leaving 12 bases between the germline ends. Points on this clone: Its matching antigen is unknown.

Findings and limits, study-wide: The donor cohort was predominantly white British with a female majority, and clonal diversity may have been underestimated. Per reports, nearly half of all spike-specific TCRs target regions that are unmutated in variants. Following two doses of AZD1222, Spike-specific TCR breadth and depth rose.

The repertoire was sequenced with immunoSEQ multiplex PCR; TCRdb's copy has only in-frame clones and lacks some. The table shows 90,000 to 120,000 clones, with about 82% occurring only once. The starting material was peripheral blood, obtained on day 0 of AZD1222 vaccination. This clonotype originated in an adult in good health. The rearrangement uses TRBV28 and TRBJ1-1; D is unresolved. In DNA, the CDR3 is TGTGCCAGCAGGGAAAGTATCGGGAACACTGAAGCTTTCTTT. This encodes CASRESIGNTEAFF.